Sequencing of this T cell receptor (beta chain) was carried out in a study of CD8+ T cells in alopecia areata. Isolated RNA was reverse transcribed into cDNA used as the sequencing template. Profiling relied on immunoSEQ multiplex PCR, and the TCRdb table lists in-frame clones only, not all of them. This table has a few hundred thousand clones, under 70% appearing once. As for treatment: oral pan-JAK inhibitor, 5-10 mg twice daily. Germline V gene sequence: CDR1 SGHDN, CDR2 FVKESK. V trimming: 5 bases; J trimming: 4 bases; junction bases outside the gene matches: 4. CDR3 length equals 15 residues. This chain uses TRBV14 with TRBJ1-6; 8 positions agree with TRBD1. Here the sequenced sample was CD4+ T cells sorted from blood, taken at approximately week 42, from a patient treated with tofacitinib. The TCR comes from a human donor with alopecia areata. CDR3 residues: CASSTRTGYNSPLHF. CDR3 nucleotides: TGTGCCAGCAGCACCAGGACAGGGTATAATTCACCCCTCCACTTT.